Sequencing of this T cell receptor (beta chain) was carried out in a study of post-analysis software for immune sequencing data. Study information: Included courses were relapsing-remitting and secondary progressive multiple sclerosis; progressive-relapsing multiple sclerosis was also included. Overall study findings and caveats: Included in a set of several TRBV segments more frequent in patients than controls were TRBV5-6, TRBV5-1 and TRBV20-1.

Unique molecular identifiers had been added to the TCR beta cDNA libraries. TCRdb fed the PCR reads into MiXCR, producing one record per CDR3 protein. Of roughly 620,000 distinct CDR3 sequences listed, 44% are singletons. As concerns this clonotype: Its antigen is not known. One end of the junction does not line up with germline, which may come from a read error.

The CDR3 length is 15 residues. Germline CDR1 SSHAT, CDR2 FNYEAQ (reference sequence). The sample consisted of blood. The receptor was derived from a girl aged 5-17 years with multiple sclerosis. The V and J genes are TRBV7-7 and TRBJ2-1; TRBD2 matches 7 bases. The DNA matches TRBJ2-7 better at its end, which makes the J call doubtful. As DNA, the CDR3 is TGTGCTAGCAGCACTAGTGGGGAGGGTTACAATGAGCAGTACTTC. Amino acid sequence: CASSTSGEGYNEQYF.